This T cell receptor (beta chain) was retrieved from a study of T cell clonotyping in hematopoietic cell transplantation. Study observations and caveats: Graft donor and pretransplant recipient Inverse Simpson Index values predicted broader posttransplant TCR diversity. After transplant, recipient diversity fell while pathologically expanded clonotypes grew through day 180. Few recipient clonotypes overlapped donors; over 95% were de novo at given depth.

Method: immunoSEQ multiplex PCR; TCRdb's copy keeps in-frame clones and lacks some. Among over 10,000 clones, under 75% were seen once, and the ten largest hold roughly 15%. Germline assignment: CDR1 SGHNT and CDR2 YYREEE (reference sequence). The CDR3 sequence is 14 residues long. V was clipped by 3 bases and J by 6 bases; unmatched bases: 9. Details on this clone: What it recognizes is unknown.

The clonotype was recovered from a male patient in his sixties who had an allogeneic stem cell transplant from an unrelated donor, so the T cells may come from the graft donor. Some clones in this sample may be carry-over from other donors' samples. This rearrangement joins TRBV5-4 to TRBJ2-7; 7 positions match TRBD2. The source material was peripheral blood mononuclear cells, sampled 180 days after allogeneic stem cell transplant. The CDR3 sequence: CASSSPAGAGEQYF. CDR3 DNA sequence: TGTGCCAGCAGCTCCCCGGCGGGAGCCGGCGAGCAGTACTTC.